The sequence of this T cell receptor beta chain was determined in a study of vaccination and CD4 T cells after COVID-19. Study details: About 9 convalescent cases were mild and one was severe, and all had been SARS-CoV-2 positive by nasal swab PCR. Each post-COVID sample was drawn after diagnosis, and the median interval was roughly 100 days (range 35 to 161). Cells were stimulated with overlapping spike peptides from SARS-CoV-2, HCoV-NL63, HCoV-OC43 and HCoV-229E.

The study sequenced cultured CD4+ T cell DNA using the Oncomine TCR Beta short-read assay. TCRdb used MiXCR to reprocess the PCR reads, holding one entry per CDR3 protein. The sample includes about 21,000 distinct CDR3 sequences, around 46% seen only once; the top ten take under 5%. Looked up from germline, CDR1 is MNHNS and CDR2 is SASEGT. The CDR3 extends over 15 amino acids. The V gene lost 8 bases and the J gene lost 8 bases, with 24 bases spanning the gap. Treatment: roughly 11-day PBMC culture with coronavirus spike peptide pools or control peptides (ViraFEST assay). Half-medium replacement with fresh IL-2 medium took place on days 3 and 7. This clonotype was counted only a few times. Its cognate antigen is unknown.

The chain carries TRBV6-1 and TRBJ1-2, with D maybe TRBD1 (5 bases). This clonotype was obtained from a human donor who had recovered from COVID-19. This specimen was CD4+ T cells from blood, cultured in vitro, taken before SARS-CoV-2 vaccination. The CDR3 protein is CASYGAGTKLRGYTF. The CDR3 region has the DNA TGTGCCAGCTACGGGGCAGGGACTAAACTGCGGGGCTACACCTTC.